This TCR beta chain was sequenced in a study of T cell repertoires in cytomegalovirus infection. About the research overall: The authors relied on CMV epitopes, both recently identified HLA-C-restricted and well-studied HLA-B-restricted. Indications of both CMV infection and matching HLA type were provided by public TCR beta signatures. General study findings and limits: CMV-specific TCR beta clonotypes restricted by HLA-C were the ones dominating the ex vivo response. Cumulative public TCR beta family frequency identified carriers of CMV plus the relevant HLA.

Germline V gene sequence: CDR1 MNHEY, CDR2 SMNVEV (reference sequence). Trimming left V 5 bases short and J 2 bases short, with 10 bases between. CDR3 length: 15 residues. TCRdb independently ran MiXCR on the reads; one entry per CDR3 protein. The sample lists tens of thousands of distinct CDR3 sequences, around 20% seen once, with roughly 29% in the top ten. About this clonotype itself: The target antigen is unknown.

The V call is TRBV27, the J call TRBJ1-6; D may be TRBD1 (6 bases). The TCR originated in a human donor in good health (CMV status not recorded). Some clones in this sample may be carry-over from other donors' samples. This specimen consisted of CD8+ T cells from cultured PBMCs, obtained from culture after CMV antigen stimulation. The CDR3 spells CASSLGGPYNSPLHF. The CDR3 region has the DNA TGTGCCAGCAGTCTAGGGGGACCCTATAATTCACCCCTCCACTTT.